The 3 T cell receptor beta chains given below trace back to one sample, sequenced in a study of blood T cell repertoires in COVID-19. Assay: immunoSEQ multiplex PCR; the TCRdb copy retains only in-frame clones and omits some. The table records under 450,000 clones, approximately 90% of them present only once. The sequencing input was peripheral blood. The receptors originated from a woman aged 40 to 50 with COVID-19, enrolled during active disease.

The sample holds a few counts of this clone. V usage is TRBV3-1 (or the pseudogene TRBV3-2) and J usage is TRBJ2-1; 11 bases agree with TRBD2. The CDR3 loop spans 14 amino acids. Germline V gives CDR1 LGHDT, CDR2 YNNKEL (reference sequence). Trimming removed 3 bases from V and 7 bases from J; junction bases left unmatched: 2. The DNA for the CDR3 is TGTGCCAGCAGCCACCTAGCGGGAGGTAATGAGCAGTTCTTC. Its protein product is CASSHLAGGNEQFF.

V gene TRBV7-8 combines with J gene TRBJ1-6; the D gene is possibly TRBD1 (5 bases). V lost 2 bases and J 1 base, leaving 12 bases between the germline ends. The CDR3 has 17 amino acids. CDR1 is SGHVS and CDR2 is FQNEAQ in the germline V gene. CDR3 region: CASSLLEGKSYNSPLHF. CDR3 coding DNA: TGTGCCAGCAGCTTACTGGAGGGGAAGTCCTATAATTCACCCCTCCACTTT.

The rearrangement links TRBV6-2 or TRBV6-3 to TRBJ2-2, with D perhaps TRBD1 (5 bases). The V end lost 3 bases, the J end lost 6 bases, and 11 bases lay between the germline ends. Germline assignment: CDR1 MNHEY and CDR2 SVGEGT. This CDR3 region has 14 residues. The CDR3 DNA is TGTGCCAGCAGTTATTCTTCAGGGCCCGGGGAGCTGTTTTTT. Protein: CASSYSSGPGELFF.